A selection of T cell receptor beta chains follows, all from one sample in a study of T cell repertoires in cytomegalovirus infection. A single record per CDR3 protein comes from TCRdb applying MiXCR to the reads. The data show fewer than 550,000 distinct CDR3 sequences, about 25% seen once. The sequenced sample was PBMCs. These receptor sequences come from a human donor in good health (CMV status not recorded). Some clones in this sample may be carry-over from other donors' samples. Both conserved end residues are part of each CDR3. The order of the fields is V gene, D gene, clone size, CDR3 length, J gene, CDR3 protein, CDR3 DNA. D genes are given only for firm matches. The size field is filled for only some rows; it gives once, few, many or a size class.

TRBV7-6	-	-	14	TRBJ1-5	CASSLADGNQPQHF	TGTGCCAGCAGCTTAGCGGATGGCAATCAGCCCCAGCATTTT
TRBV6-5	TRBD2	-	15	TRBJ2-7	CASSYLLAGYYEQYF	TGTGCCAGCAGTTACCTCCTAGCGGGCTACTACGAGCAGTACTTC
TRBV7-2	TRBD2	many	16	TRBJ2-5	CASSPGGLAGGRAQYF	TGTGCCAGCAGCCCAGGGGGACTAGCGGGTGGAAGGGCCCAGTACTTC
TRBV4-1	-	-	15	TRBJ1-2	CASTEVPTGSLGYTF	TGCGCCAGCACCGAAGTACCCACGGGGAGTTTAGGCTACACCTTC
TRBV29-1	TRBD1	-	13	TRBJ1-5	CSVIGTGEQPQHF	TGCAGCGTTATCGGGACAGGGGAGCAGCCCCAGCATTTT
TRBV7-3	-	many	15	TRBJ2-3	CASSLADDFGDTQYF	TGTGCCAGCAGCTTAGCTGATGATTTCGGAGATACGCAGTATTTT
TRBV4-1	-	few	16	TRBJ2-5	CASSRVELASGETQYF	TGCGCCAGCAGCCGAGTCGAACTAGCTTCGGGAGAGACCCAGTACTTC
TRBV7-3	TRBD2	few	15	TRBJ2-2	CASSLTAGAVGELFF	TGTGCCAGCAGCTTAACAGCGGGAGCGGTCGGGGAGCTGTTTTTT
TRBV27	-	few	13	TRBJ2-7	CASTKGLNYEQYF	TGTGCCAGCACCAAGGGACTGAACTACGAGCAGTACTTC
TRBV12-5	-	-	12	TRBJ1-2	CASGLGPEGYTF	TGTGCTAGTGGTTTGGGGCCAGAGGGCTACACCTTC
TRBV6-6	-	few	14	TRBJ2-3	CASNYAGKSDTQYF	TGTGCCAGCAATTATGCGGGAAAGTCCGATACGCAGTATTTT
TRBV19	-	-	16	TRBJ1-2	CASSIGSGTVFYGYTF	TGTGCCAGTAGTATAGGGTCGGGGACGGTTTTCTATGGCTACACCTTC
TRBV7-7	-	few	15	TRBJ2-1	CASSPWGSSYNEQFF	TGTGCCAGCAGCCCGTGGGGAAGCTCCTACAATGAGCAGTTCTTC
TRBV28	-	few	16	TRBJ1-5	CASSLPPGRDDQPQHF	TGTGCCAGCAGTTTACCGCCCGGGAGAGACGATCAGCCCCAGCATTTT
TRBV7-2	TRBD2	many	17	TRBJ2-1	CASSLVPSGTSGTEQFF	TGTGCCAGCAGCTTAGTCCCGTCCGGGACTAGCGGGACAGAGCAGTTCTTC
TRBV20-1	-	-	13	TRBJ1-1	CSARGPDGDRAFF	TGCAGTGCTAGAGGTCCGGACGGTGATCGTGCTTTCTTT
TRBV6-2/TRBV6-3	-	-	14	TRBJ2-1	CASSYSSRGNEQFF	TGTGCCAGCAGTTACTCATCCAGGGGCAATGAGCAGTTCTTC
TRBV10-3	TRBD1	few	14	TRBJ2-5	CAISEEGQGWTQYF	TGTGCCATCAGTGAGGAAGGACAGGGGTGGACCCAGTACTTC
TRBV5-6	-	-	17	TRBJ2-2	CASSGTRGASNTGELFF	TGTGCCAGCAGCGGGACGAGGGGGGCGTCAAACACCGGGGAGCTGTTTTTT
TRBV28	-	-	13	TRBJ1-5	CALGEVRNQPQHF	TGTGCCCTCGGGGAAGTCCGCAATCAGCCCCAGCATTTT
TRBV12-3/TRBV12-4	TRBD2	many	15	TRBJ2-1	CASSWGGPSDNEQFF	TGTGCCAGCAGTTGGGGAGGGCCTAGCGACAATGAGCAGTTCTTC
TRBV29-1	-	few	13	TRBJ1-1	CSVDGRGNTEAFF	TGCAGCGTTGACGGACGGGGGAACACTGAAGCTTTCTTT
TRBV4-3	-	few	12	TRBJ2-1	CASGLSYNEQFF	TGCGCCTCAGGCCTCTCCTACAATGAGCAGTTCTTC
TRBV7-2	TRBD2	many	14	TRBJ2-7	CASSERAGGREQYF	TGTGCCAGCAGCGAAAGAGCGGGAGGACGGGAGCAGTACTTC
TRBV29-1	TRBD2	-	14	TRBJ2-3	CSVEASGRTDTQYF	TGCAGCGTTGAAGCTAGCGGGAGGACAGATACGCAGTATTTT
TRBV29-1	-	-	13	TRBJ2-5	CSVEAIRGGTQYF	TGCAGCGTTGAAGCCATCAGGGGGGGGACCCAGTACTTC
TRBV6-2/TRBV6-3	TRBD1	-	13	TRBJ2-5	CASSHRGGETQYF	TGTGCCAGCAGTCACAGGGGTGGAGAGACCCAGTACTTC
TRBV19	-	-	14	TRBJ2-7	CASAVATGFDEQYF	TGTGCCAGCGCCGTGGCAACAGGGTTCGACGAGCAGTACTTC
TRBV28	TRBD2	few	17	TRBJ2-1	CASSLSFLAGGYNEQFF	TGTGCCAGCAGTTTATCGTTCCTAGCGGGAGGGTATAATGAGCAGTTCTTC
TRBV12-3/TRBV12-4	TRBD2	few	14	TRBJ2-1	CASSYKELAGKQFF	TGTGCCAGCAGTTATAAAGAACTAGCGGGGAAGCAGTTCTTC
TRBV29-1	-	-	14	TRBJ2-3	CSVETAGLGDTQYF	TGCAGCGTTGAGACAGCGGGCTTGGGGGATACGCAGTATTTT
TRBV20-1	-	-	12	TRBJ2-1	CSARIPYNEQFF	TGCAGTGCTCGCATACCGTACAATGAGCAGTTCTTC
TRBV11-3	-	-	16	TRBJ2-1	CASSPTPTYSYNEQFF	TGTGCCAGCAGCCCAACCCCGACTTACTCCTACAATGAGCAGTTCTTC
TRBV28	-	-	16	TRBJ1-2	CASSPSGDRGDYGYTF	TGTGCCAGCAGTCCCTCGGGGGATCGGGGGGACTATGGCTACACCTTC
TRBV24-1	-	-	16	TRBJ2-6	CATSDLQDSGANVLTF	TGTGCCACCAGTGATCTACAAGACTCTGGGGCCAACGTCCTGACTTTC
TRBV7-2	-	-	14	TRBJ1-5	CASSPLGASQPQHF	TGTGCCAGCAGCCCCCTCGGGGCTAGTCAGCCCCAGCATTTT
TRBV7-9	-	few	14	TRBJ2-1	CASSLDLHAHEQFF	TGTGCCAGCAGCTTGGACCTCCACGCTCATGAGCAGTTCTTC